This T cell receptor beta chain was documented in a study of cytomegalovirus exposure and HLA in healthy donors. In the study overall: There were 117 million unique TCR beta sequences, drawn from some 180 million T cells, in an earlier analysis. Study-wide results and limits: Indistinguishable V segments such as TRBV6-2 and TRBV6-3 were excluded.

The donors gave bone marrow, and they were healthy. Notes on this clone: The antigen remains undetermined.

13 Jbeta primers and 60 Vbeta primers were used for the PCR. Repertoires were generated with immunoSEQ multiplex PCR, while TCRdb's copy carries only in-frame clones and drops some. This sample yields more than 150,000 clones, of which roughly nine tenths are seen a single time; 0.2% to 0.3% belongs to the top ten. The germline gives CDR1 LGHNA, CDR2 YNFKEQ. This CDR3 region has 15 residues. Trimming cost V 1 base and J 4 bases; bases outside gene matches: 3. The receptor comes from a girl less than two years old in good health and CMV-seronegative. The chain combines TRBV4-2 with TRBJ2-1, with 8 bases aligning to TRBD2. Sequences were obtained from PBMCs. CDR3 amino acids: CASSQGAGGYNEQFF. The CDR3 nucleotides are TGTGCCAGCAGCCAAGGCGCGGGGGGTTACAATGAGCAGTTCTTC.